The 20 T cell receptor beta chains below were found in one sample sequenced in a study of glioma-infiltrating T cells after dendritic cell vaccination. Clones were read by immunoSEQ multiplex PCR, and TCRdb kept only the in-frame ones, dropping some. Among some 91,000 clones listed, more than 80% were seen once. Specified time point: after dendritic cell vaccination, including at tumor progression/relapse. The sequenced sample was blood, obtained after dendritic cell vaccination. The receptors stem from a human donor with glioblastoma.

The chain recombines TRBV7-9 with TRBJ2-1, with D possibly matching TRBD1 (5 bases). V was shortened by 5 bases and J by 5 bases, with 10 bases between the two germline ends. This CDR3 has 13 amino acids. Per germline, CDR1 SEHNR and CDR2 FQNEAQ (reference sequence). The CDR3 nucleotides read TGTGCCAGCAGCCCAGGGTGGGACAATGAGCAGTTCTTC. This encodes CASSPGWDNEQFF.

The V and J genes are TRBV2 and TRBJ1-5; TRBD1 aligns across 8 bases. This CDR3 has 14 amino acids. From germline, CDR1 is SNHLY and CDR2 FYNNEI. V lost 6 bases and J lost 4; bases outside the gene matches: 5. The CDR3 DNA sequence: TGTGCCAGCAGGGGGACAGGACTAAATCAGCCCCAGCATTTT. It is translated as CASRGTGLNQPQHF.

This chain uses TRBV6-1 with TRBJ1-4; D might be TRBD1 (6 bases). The CDR3 sequence is 12 residues long. V lost 7 bases, J lost 5 bases, and 8 bases lay in between. In germline, CDR1 is MNHNS, CDR2 SASEGT. Written as DNA, the CDR3 is TGTGCCAGCAACAGGGTCAATGAAAAACTGTTTTTT. Protein sequence: CASNRVNEKLFF.

This clone has just a few counts. This chain connects TRBV5-1 to TRBJ1-2, with 11 bases matching TRBD1. CDR3 length: 18 amino acids. With 0 bases clipped from V and 8 bases from J, the junction kept 15 bases outside the gene matches. The V gene's germline CDR1 is SGHRS and CDR2 YFSETQ. The DNA of the CDR3 is TGCGCCAGCAGCTTGGGTGGGGAACCTGGACAGGGGGCACGAGGCTACACCTTC. Residues: CASSLGGEPGQGARGYTF.

This chain links TRBV19 with TRBJ2-7; 7 nucleotides align to TRBD1. Germline CDR1 LNHDA, CDR2 SQIVND (reference sequence). The CDR3 has 14 residues. Trimming at V came to 6 bases and at J to 2 bases, leaving 7 bases not matched to a gene. The CDR3 here is CASRGDRFPYEQYF. The CDR3 DNA reads TGTGCCAGTAGAGGGGACAGATTTCCCTACGAGCAGTACTTC.

The rearrangement joins TRBV5-1 to TRBJ2-3; 8 positions agree with TRBD2. Unmatched junction bases numbered 15, after V lost 7 bases and J lost 5 bases. The germline V gene has CDR1 SGHRS and CDR2 YFSETQ. The CDR3 is 16 residues long. The CDR3 sequence is CASLPGTRSRGDTQYF. The CDR3 bases are TGCGCCAGCCTTCCGGGGACTAGGTCGAGGGGAGATACGCAGTATTTT.

The chain uses TRBV6-6 and TRBJ2-7, with 9 bases lining up with TRBD1. The V segment lost 0 bases and the J segment 0 bases; nucleotides outside the gene matches: 3. Germline loops: CDR1 MNHNY, CDR2 SVGAGI (reference sequence). There are 16 residues in the CDR3. CDR3 in amino acids: CASSYSGQGGSYEQYV. The CDR3 DNA reads as TGTGCCAGCAGTTACTCGGGACAGGGAGGCTCCTACGAGCAGTACGTC.

The sample holds a few counts of this clone. The V and J genes are TRBV2 and TRBJ1-2; weak D call: TRBD1 (6 bases). Germline values: CDR1 SNHLY, CDR2 FYNNEI. There are 14 residues in the CDR3. V was shortened by 8 bases and J by 6 bases, with 19 bases between the two germline ends. The CDR3 DNA reads TGTGCCAGCGCACCATTGCCACAGGGACATGGCTACACCTTC. It codes for CASAPLPQGHGYTF.

The CDR3 DNA reads TGTGCCAGCAGGGGGGGACAGGGAATTCTTGGGAGGGAGCTGTTTTTT. This codes for CASRGGQGILGRELFF. V and J are TRBV2 and TRBJ2-2; the match to TRBD1 covers 9 bases. V shed 6 bases and J 9 bases; nucleotides not matched to a gene: 14. This CDR3 has 16 amino acids. Germline CDR1 and CDR2: SNHLY and FYNNEI.

This clone was seen more than once but under ten times. The chain combines TRBV5-1 with TRBJ2-2; perhaps TRBD1 as D (5 bases). There are 15 residues in the CDR3. Germline values: CDR1 SGHRS, CDR2 YFSETQ. Deletions cut 1 base from V and 3 bases from J, with 10 bases between. This CDR3 reads CASSLSRADTGELFF. The CDR3, as DNA: TGCGCCAGCAGCTTGTCCAGGGCGGACACCGGGGAGCTGTTTTTT.

The chain couples TRBV4-2 to TRBJ1-1, with D perhaps matching TRBD1 (5 bases). Deletions cut 2 bases from V and 2 bases from J, with 6 bases between. Looked up from germline, CDR1 is LGHNA and CDR2 is YNFKEQ. The CDR3 is 13 amino acids. CDR3 residues: CASSQTGNTEAFF. CDR3 in DNA: TGTGCCAGCAGCCAAACAGGAAACACTGAAGCTTTCTTT.

The chain employs TRBV6-6 and TRBJ2-7; 9 nucleotides line up with TRBD1. The V segment lost 2 bases and the J segment 3 bases; nucleotides outside the gene matches: 5. The CDR3 runs 15 residues. Germline lookup yields CDR1 MNHNY and CDR2 SVGAGI (reference sequence). The CDR3 loop is CASSYDGQGLYEQYF. CDR3 DNA sequence: TGTGCCAGCAGTTACGATGGACAGGGGCTCTACGAGCAGTACTTC.

The J gene is TRBJ1-1, the V gene TRBV7-9; a weak D match, TRBD1 (6 bases). V was pared by 5 bases and J by 8 bases, with 18 bases between. Germline loops: CDR1 SEHNR, CDR2 FQNEAQ (reference sequence). This CDR3 comprises 14 residues. The CDR3 is CASSPSGQTLEAFF. The CDR3 nucleotides read TGTGCCAGCAGCCCCTCCGGACAGACCCTCGAAGCTTTCTTT. Filled out from reference TRBV7-9 and TRBJ1-1, the complete variable domain reads DTGVSQNPRHKITKRGQNVTFRCDPISEHNRLYWYRQTLGQGPEFLTYFQNEAQLEKSRLLSDRFSAERPKGSFSTLEIQRTEQGDSAMYLCASSPSGQTLEAFFGQGTRLTVV.

This chain joins TRBV29-1 and TRBJ2-5; tentative D call: TRBD2 (6 bases). Germline V gives CDR1 SQVTM, CDR2 ANQGSEA. Deletions cut 7 bases from V and 1 base from J, with 13 bases between. CDR3 length: 13 amino acids. CDR3 nucleotide sequence: TGCAGCGCTATAGCGGTACCCCAAGAGACCCAGTACTTC. Its translation: CSAIAVPQETQYF. Based on the CDR3 plus reference TRBV29-1 and TRBJ2-5, the full variable domain is SAVISQKPSRDICQRGTSLTIQCQVDSQVTMMFWYRQQPGQSLTLIATANQGSEATYESGFVIDKFPISRPNLTFSTLTVSNMSPEDSSIYLCSAIAVPQETQYFGPGTRLLVL.

The rearrangement links TRBV4-1 to TRBJ1-3; D unclear. The CDR3 has 17 amino acids. Between the trimmed V and J ends, which lost 2 bases and 0 bases, there was a span of 14 bases. The V gene's germline CDR1 is MGHRA and CDR2 YSYEKL. This CDR3 is CASSQTYLQLSGNTIYF. The CDR3, as DNA: TGCGCCAGCAGCCAAACCTATCTACAGCTCTCTGGAAACACCATATATTTT.

J is TRBJ1-5 and V is TRBV7-8; the D gene is possibly TRBD1 (6 bases). Trimming took 0 bases from V and 0 from J, leaving 18 bases between them. Germline assignment: CDR1 SGHVS and CDR2 FQNEAQ. This CDR3 has 19 residues. The CDR3 nucleotides are TGTGCCAGCAGCTTAGCGCACTCCGGACAGATCTATAGCAATCAGCCCCAGCATTTT. It is translated as CASSLAHSGQIYSNQPQHF.

This clone was detected only once. The chain employs TRBV1 and TRBJ2-1; the listed D gene, TRBD2, was not tested against the DNA. TRBV1 is reported as a pseudogene. The CDR3 is made up of 15 amino acids. CDR3: CTSSQDGGGDNEQFF. Written as DNA, the CDR3 is TGCACCAGCAGCCAAGACGGGGGTGGGGACAATGAGCAGTTCTTC.

The V and J genes are TRBV6-1 and TRBJ2-7; a possible D gene is TRBD1 (5 bases). The CDR3 contains 12 residues. The V end lost 4 bases, the J end lost 3 bases, and 7 bases lay between the germline ends. Germline loops: CDR1 MNHNS, CDR2 SASEGT. The CDR3 nucleotides read TGTGCCAGCAGTGGGACATACTACGAGCAGTACGTC. Residues: CASSGTYYEQYV.

The chain carries TRBV25-1 and TRBJ1-4; 7 nucleotides line up with TRBD1. Germline V gene data show CDR1 as MGHDK and CDR2 as SYGVNS. The V gene end was trimmed by 1 base and the J gene end by 16 bases; junction bases not matched to a gene: 12. The CDR3 is 14 amino acids. This chain's CDR3 is CASSESDAQGDRFF. CDR3 DNA: TGTGCCAGCAGTGAATCGGATGCCCAGGGGGATCGGTTTTTT.

The chain employs TRBV21-1 and TRBJ1-2; TRBD1, the D gene given by the table, was not confirmed from the DNA. TRBV21-1 is described as a pseudogene. CDR3 size: 13 residues. CDR3 residues: CASKAQGSYGYTF. CDR3 in DNA: TGTGCCAGCAAAGCCCAGGGGTCTTATGGCTACACCTTC.